This T cell receptor beta chain was retrieved from a study of sequential checkpoint blockade in melanoma. Study context: First-line arms were nivolumab then ipilimumab, or the reverse, randomized 1:1.

The CDR3 has 12 amino acids. Germline V gene data show CDR1 as MNHEY and CDR2 as SMNVEV (reference sequence). V lost 5 bases to trimming and J lost 8 bases, with 11 bases between them. Indicated treatment: randomized to nivolumab then ipilimumab (arm A) or the reverse (arm B). From thawed PBMCs, live CD3+CD8+ cells negative for CD19 and CD56 were sorted. Libraries were prepared by immunoSEQ multiplex PCR; TCRdb keeps only in-frame clonotypes and omits some of them. The data contain 35,000 to 40,000 clones, 86% of them singletons. The chain combines TRBV27 with TRBJ2-3; D gene uncertain. Sequenced material: CD8+ T cells sorted from blood (inferred from file names), taken from a patient given nivolumab and ipilimumab in sequence. The sequence derives from a human donor with melanoma. The CDR3 protein is CASSALRSTQYF. The CDR3 coding sequence is TGTGCCAGCAGTGCCCTTAGGAGTACGCAGTATTTT.